The 20 T cell receptor beta chains given below trace back to one sample, sequenced in a study of beta chain features in type 1 diabetes. The study's findings and limits: Among patients with Type 1 diabetes, TCRB CDR3s were moderately but significantly shorter in every one of the four CD4+ subsets.

Their antigens are not known. Isolated RNA was reverse transcribed in full, so expressed TCRB transcripts were sequenced. The table came from immunoSEQ multiplex PCR; TCRdb's copy has only in-frame clones and leaves some out. The sample has some 120,000 clones; around a sixth are singletons. The sequenced sample consisted of central memory CD4+ T cells from blood. These receptor sequences come from a man aged 18 to 29 with type 1 diabetes.

The chain recombines TRBV14 with TRBJ2-3, with D perhaps matching TRBD2 (6 bases). CDR1 and CDR2 from the germline V gene are SGHDN and FVKESK. There are 15 residues in the CDR3. V was trimmed by 5 bases and J by 0 bases, leaving 12 bases between them. Here the CDR3 DNA reads TGTGCCAGCAGCGACCGACTAGTAAGCACAGATACGCAGTATTTT. Protein product: CASSDRLVSTDTQYF.

The V gene is TRBV30, the J gene TRBJ2-7; possibly TRBD2 for D (5 bases). This CDR3 comprises 15 residues. CDR1 GTSNPN and CDR2 SVGIG come from the germline V gene (reference sequence). Trimming pared 1 base from V and 0 bases from J, leaving 13 bases between. The DNA of the CDR3 is TGTGCCTGGAGTGGAAAAACGGGAACCTCCTACGAGCAGTACTTC. It is translated as CAWSGKTGTSYEQYF.

At least ten counts were recorded for this clone. The rearrangement links TRBV7-2 to TRBJ2-3; D gene uncertain. The CDR3 length is 12 residues. Germline lookup yields CDR1 SGHTA and CDR2 FQGNSA. V lost 4 bases to trimming and J lost 11 bases, with 13 bases between them. CDR3 in DNA: TGTGCCAGCAGCTCTCCTACTATGAAGCAGTATTTT. Its translation: CASSSPTMKQYF.

The chain carries TRBV5-1 and TRBJ2-5, with TRBD1 matching 11 bases. Trimming removed 4 bases from V and 5 bases from J; junction bases left unmatched: 4. This CDR3 contains 14 residues. Germline CDR1 SGHRS, CDR2 YFSETQ. The CDR3: CASSQDRGHETQYF. The CDR3 DNA sequence: TGCGCCAGCAGCCAGGACAGGGGGCATGAGACCCAGTACTTC.

In this sample, this clone turned up a few times. This rearrangement joins TRBV18 to TRBJ2-1; unclear D gene. The germline CDR1 and CDR2 sequences are KGHSH and LQKENI. The length of the CDR3 is 14 residues. Trimming took 3 bases from V and 5 from J, leaving 11 bases between them. CDR3 DNA: TGTGCCAGCTCACCGTGGACGGCAAACAATGAGCAGTTCTTC. Amino acids: CASSPWTANNEQFF.

The rearrangement links TRBV28 to TRBJ2-3, with no clear D. This CDR3 spans 13 amino acids. Deletions cut 5 bases from V and 5 bases from J, with 11 bases between. Per germline, CDR1 MDHEN and CDR2 SYDVKM. CDR3 in amino acids: CASSLPLGDTQYF. CDR3 coding DNA: TGTGCCAGCAGTCTCCCACTGGGAGATACGCAGTATTTT.

V gene TRBV28 combines with J gene TRBJ2-4, with no clear D. Germline assignment: CDR1 MDHEN and CDR2 SYDVKM. V was shortened by 4 bases and J by 2 bases, with 6 bases between the two germline ends. CDR3 length: 13 amino acids. In DNA, the CDR3 is TGTGCCAGCAGTTACCAACCCAAAAACATTCAGTACTTC. Translating it yields CASSYQPKNIQYF.

The V call is TRBV6-6, the J call TRBJ2-7, with TRBD1 matching 9 bases. CDR1 and CDR2 from the germline V gene are MNHNY and SVGAGI (reference sequence). This CDR3 is 14 amino acids long. With 5 bases clipped from V and 3 bases from J, the junction kept 5 bases outside the gene matches. Written as DNA, the CDR3 is TGTGCCAGCAGTCAGACGACAGGGGGCTACGAGCAGTACTTC. This encodes CASSQTTGGYEQYF.

The rearrangement links TRBV18 to TRBJ2-3, with TRBD2 matching over 11 bases. Trimming removed 6 bases from V and 1 base from J; junction bases left unmatched: 3. The CDR3 is made up of 15 amino acids. Germline CDR1 reads KGHSH; CDR2 reads LQKENI. The CDR3 spells CASSPTSGGTDTQYF. The CDR3 DNA follows: TGTGCCAGCTCGCCGACTAGCGGGGGCACAGATACGCAGTATTTT.

This clone was seen a handful of times. This sequence joins TRBV7-2 and TRBJ1-1; possible D gene TRBD1, 6 bases. Germline loops: CDR1 SGHTA, CDR2 FQGNSA. This CDR3 is built from 12 residues. V was pared by 3 bases and J by 11 bases, with 13 bases between. The CDR3 region is CASSLVNRVAFF. CDR3 coding DNA: TGTGCCAGCAGCTTGGTGAACAGGGTGGCTTTCTTT.

This clone was detected only a few times. CDR3 DNA: TGTGCCAGCAGCCAAGATAGGGGGGGACAGCTGAACACTGAAGCTTTCTTT. Translated: CASSQDRGGQLNTEAFF. The J gene is TRBJ1-1, the V gene TRBV4-2, with TRBD1 identical over 7 bases. V was clipped by 0 bases and J by 0 bases; unmatched bases: 7. The CDR3 consists of 17 residues. The germline CDR1 and CDR2 sequences are LGHNA and YNFKEQ.

This clone has ten or more counts. The chain has TRBV2 and TRBJ2-7, with D tentatively TRBD1 (8 bases). Germline V lookup: CDR1 SNHLY, CDR2 FYNNEI. The CDR3 is 15 residues long. Trimming took off 4 bases at V and 3 bases at J, with 16 bases between the two ends. The CDR3 sequence is CASSVGSGTGYEQYF. In nucleotides, the CDR3 is TGTGCCAGCAGTGTTGGAAGCGGGACAGGCTACGAGCAGTACTTC.

This clone was seen ten or more times. The V and J genes are TRBV7-9 and TRBJ2-3; 8 bases line up with TRBD1. This CDR3 comprises 15 residues. V trimming: 5 bases; J trimming: 6 bases; junction bases outside the gene matches: 10. CDR1 and CDR2 (germline): SEHNR, FQNEAQ (reference sequence). CDR3 bases: TGTGCCAGCAGCCGCGGACAGGGATCATCGGATACGCAGTATTTT. Translated: CASSRGQGSSDTQYF.

DNA of the CDR3: TGTGCCAGCAGTTTAAGTGATCGCGGCTACACCTTC. This codes for CASSLSDRGYTF. V is TRBV28 and J is TRBJ1-2; D is unclear. The V end lost 2 bases, the J end lost 8 bases, and 9 bases lay between the germline ends. The CDR3 sequence is 12 residues long. Per germline, CDR1 MDHEN and CDR2 SYDVKM.

V and J are TRBV9 and TRBJ2-3; TRBD1 might be the D (7 bases). V lost 3 bases to trimming and J lost 1 base, with 9 bases between them. This CDR3 has 14 residues. Germline CDR1 SGDLS, CDR2 YYNGEE. The CDR3 region is CASSGRGGTDTQYF. For the CDR3, the DNA is TGTGCCAGCAGCGGCAGGGGGGGCACAGATACGCAGTATTTT. The complete variable domain, with remaining parts taken from reference TRBV9 and TRBJ2-3, reads DSGVTQTPKHLITATGQRVTLRCSPRSGDLSVYWYQQSLDQGLQFLIQYYNGEERAKGNILERFSAQQFPDLHSELNLSSLELGDSALYFCASSGRGGTDTQYFGPGTRLTVL.

This clone turned up a few times. Different DNA sequences within this sample yield the same CDR3. This chain joins TRBV29-1 and TRBJ2-5; 8 bases match TRBD1. V lost 6 bases to trimming and J lost 5 bases; unmatched junction nucleotides: 5. The CDR3 spans 12 residues. Germline V lookup: CDR1 SQVTM, CDR2 ANQGSEA. This CDR3 reads CSVQGAGETQYF. CDR3 DNA: TGCAGCGTCCAGGGGGCGGGCGAGACCCAGTACTTC.

V is TRBV2 and J is TRBJ2-5, with 10 positions matching TRBD2. Per the germline V gene, CDR1 is SNHLY and CDR2 is FYNNEI. The CDR3 has 17 amino acids. V trimming: 5 bases; J trimming: 0 bases; junction bases outside the gene matches: 9. CDR3 sequence reads: CASSKGGAGGYQETQYF. The CDR3 region has the DNA TGTGCCAGCAGTAAAGGAGGAGCGGGAGGGTACCAAGAGACCCAGTACTTC.

This clone has a handful of counts. The chain joins TRBV2 to TRBJ2-1, with 11 bases matching TRBD1. Germline V gives CDR1 SNHLY, CDR2 FYNNEI. This CDR3 is built from 13 residues. V gave up 7 bases and J gave up 9 bases; unmatched junction bases: 5. The CDR3 loop reads CASKRTGGFEQFF. Written as DNA, the CDR3 is TGTGCCAGCAAACGGACAGGGGGCTTTGAGCAGTTCTTC.

This chain joins TRBV7-2 and TRBJ1-5; 9 nucleotides agree with TRBD1. In germline, CDR1 is SGHTA, CDR2 FQGNSA. The CDR3 has 15 residues. J lost 5 bases, V lost 1 base, and 3 bases had no gene match. Here the CDR3 reads CASSLVGTGYQPQHF. The CDR3 nucleotides are TGTGCCAGCAGCTTAGTTGGGACAGGGTATCAGCCCCAGCATTTT.

This clone was seen more than once but under ten times. V gene TRBV18 combines with J gene TRBJ2-3; 8 bases map to TRBD1. Looked up from germline, CDR1 is KGHSH and CDR2 is LQKENI. V shed 3 bases and J 6 bases; nucleotides not matched to a gene: 5. CDR3 length equals 14 residues. The CDR3 bases are TGTGCCAGCTCACCCGGGACAGGTGGCGATACGCAGTATTTT. Translation: CASSPGTGGDTQYF.